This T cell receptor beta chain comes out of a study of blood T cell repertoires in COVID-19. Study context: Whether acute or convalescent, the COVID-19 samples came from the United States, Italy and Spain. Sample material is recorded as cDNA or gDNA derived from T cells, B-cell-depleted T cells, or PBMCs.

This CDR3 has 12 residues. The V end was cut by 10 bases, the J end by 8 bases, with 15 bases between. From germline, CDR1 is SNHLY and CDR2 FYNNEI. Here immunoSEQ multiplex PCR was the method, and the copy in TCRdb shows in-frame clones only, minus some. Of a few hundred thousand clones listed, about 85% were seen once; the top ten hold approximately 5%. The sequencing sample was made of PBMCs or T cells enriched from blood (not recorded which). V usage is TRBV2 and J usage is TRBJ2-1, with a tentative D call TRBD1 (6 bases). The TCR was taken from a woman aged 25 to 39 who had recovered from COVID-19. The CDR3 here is CATTRAGDEQFF. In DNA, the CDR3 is TGTGCCACCACTCGCGCAGGGGATGAGCAGTTCTTC.